This T cell receptor (beta chain) was documented in a study of blood T cell repertoires in COVID-19. At the level of the study: Samples representing acute and convalescent COVID-19 were sourced from the United States, Italy and Spain. From T cells, B-cell-depleted T cells, or PBMCs came the material, which was cDNA or gDNA.

The age range of participants was 18 to 89 years, with residence in more than 20 US areas. Profiling relied on immunoSEQ multiplex PCR, and the TCRdb table lists in-frame clones only, not all of them. The sample records about 280,000 clones, 85% to 90% being singletons. This CDR3 has 16 residues. From germline, CDR1 is LGHNA and CDR2 YSLEER. The junction had 9 bases not matched to a gene; V was cut back by 4 bases and J by 4 bases. V is TRBV4-3 and J is TRBJ2-2, with 7 bases identical to TRBD2. This clonotype was obtained from a young woman with acute COVID-19. The sequenced sample consisted of PBMCs or T cells enriched from blood (not recorded which). CDR3 bases: TGCGCCAGCAGCCGAGGGACTACCTCTGTCACCGGGGAGCTGTTTTTT. As protein: CASSRGTTSVTGELFF.